These T cell receptor beta chains were read from a single sample in a study of cytotoxic CD8 clonotypes in ibrutinib-treated CLL. TCRdb's table, derived via immunoSEQ multiplex PCR, lists solely in-frame clones and lacks some. This table has 150,000 to 200,000 clones, nearly 90% appearing once. The source material was PBMCs, sampled at disease progression, from a patient treated with ibrutinib. The receptors here all came from a human donor with chronic lymphocytic leukemia. CDR3s include the opening cysteine and the closing phenylalanine or tryptophan.

V | length | CDR3
TRBV5-1 | 12 | CASSWSVSEQFF
TRBV29-1 | 14 | CSVTPTNPGTEAFF
TRBV30 | 13 | CAWSAGADYEQYF
TRBV15 | 12 | CATGRQGQPQHF
TRBV9 | 14 | CASSQPSSTDTQYF
TRBV4-2 | 15 | CASSRDRASNQPQHF
TRBV5-1 | 13 | CASTQDTSIEQFF
TRBV6-5 | 15 | CASSYSTPRENIQYF
TRBV5-4 | 15 | CASRPDSGRYTEAFF
TRBV6-5 | 15 | CASSYYGTETEKLFF
TRBV11-2 | 15 | CASSQLAQSSYEQYF
TRBV9 | 18 | CASSVVGKGGGTDNEQFF
TRBV2 | 13 | CASRAGTSNEQFF
TRBV27 | 13 | CASSFLGSGELFF
TRBV9 | 15 | CASSASPGGHTEAFF
TRBV18 | 16 | CASSFGQGRSNQPQHF
TRBV7-9 | 16 | CASSLEGRQGLYGYTF
TRBV28 | 16 | CASSWSSASGSYEQYF
TRBV4-3 | 15 | CASSQALGKADTQYF
TRBV25-1 | 16 | CASSESSSGGLHGYTF
TRBV4-1 | 15 | CASSQEGRGAYEAFF
TRBV9 | 18 | CASSVAFRGQSAGNTIYF
TRBV4-3 | 19 | CASSQDRASNLATNEKLFF
TRBV10-3 | 14 | CAITATGEENGYTF
TRBV6-6 | 11 | CASSPNTEAFF
TRBV5-1 | 13 | CASSLVGYAEAFF
TRBV7-2 | 14 | CASSFNRGTGELFF
TRBV9 | 13 | CASSDNRGPEAFF
TRBV5-6 | 17 | CASSYEPGAEYSYEQYF
TRBV29-1 | 14 | CSVHITGSGNTIYF
TRBV28 | 17 | CASSLPTGGGYQETQYF
TRBV29-1 | 13 | CSVGTRVSYEQYF
TRBV9 | 16 | CASSKLTGKNTGELFF
TRBV7-6 | 16 | CASSLESAGVTDTQYF
TRBV29-1 | 14 | CSVMQRDRAYEQYF
TRBV4-1 | 14 | CASSQGSVSYEQYF
TRBV27 | 13 | CASSLARADTQYF
TRBV30 | 12 | CAWSVYRETQYF
TRBV9 | 17 | CASSARTSGLYYNEQFF
TRBV6-5 | 15 | CASSYTDRALYGYTF
TRBV6-1 | 13 | CASRTGPPGELFF
TRBV25-1 | 18 | CASSDFGATGGAYNEQFF
TRBV27 | 15 | CASSFLASFPGELFF
TRBV9 | 14 | CASSPHSQNTEAFF
TRBV19 | 14 | CASATRGGYQPQHF
TRBV19 | 15 | CASSIGQGTITEAFF
TRBV2 | 14 | CASPGISSYNEQFF
TRBV6-1 | 12 | CASSQARTGAFF
TRBV4-1 | 16 | CASSQDSGRANYGYTF
TRBV11-1 | 16 | CASSWGLAGGSYEQYF
TRBV4-1 | 14 | CASSQDRGDEKLFF
TRBV29-1 | 13 | CSVEAGSGTEAFF
TRBV5-1 | 15 | CASSLAFGNTGELFF